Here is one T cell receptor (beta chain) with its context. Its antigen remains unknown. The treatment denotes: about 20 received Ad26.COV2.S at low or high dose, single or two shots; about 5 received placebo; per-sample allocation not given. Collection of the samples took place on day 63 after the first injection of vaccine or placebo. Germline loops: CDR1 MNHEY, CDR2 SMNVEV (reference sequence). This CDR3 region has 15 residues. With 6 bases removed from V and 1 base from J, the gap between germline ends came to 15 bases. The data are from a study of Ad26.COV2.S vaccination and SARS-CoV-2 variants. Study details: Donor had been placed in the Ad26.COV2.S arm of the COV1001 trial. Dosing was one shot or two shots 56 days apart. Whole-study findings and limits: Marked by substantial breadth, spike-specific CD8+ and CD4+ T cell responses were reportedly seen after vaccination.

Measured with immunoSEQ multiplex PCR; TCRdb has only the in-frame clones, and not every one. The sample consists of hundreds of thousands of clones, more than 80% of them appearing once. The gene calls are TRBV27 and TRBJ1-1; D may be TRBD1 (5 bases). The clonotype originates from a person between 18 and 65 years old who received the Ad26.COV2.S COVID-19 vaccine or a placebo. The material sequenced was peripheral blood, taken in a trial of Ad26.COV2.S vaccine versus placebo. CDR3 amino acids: CASSSRRGGNTEAFF. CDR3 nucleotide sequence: TGTGCCAGCAGCTCCCGGCGCGGGGGGAACACTGAAGCTTTCTTT.